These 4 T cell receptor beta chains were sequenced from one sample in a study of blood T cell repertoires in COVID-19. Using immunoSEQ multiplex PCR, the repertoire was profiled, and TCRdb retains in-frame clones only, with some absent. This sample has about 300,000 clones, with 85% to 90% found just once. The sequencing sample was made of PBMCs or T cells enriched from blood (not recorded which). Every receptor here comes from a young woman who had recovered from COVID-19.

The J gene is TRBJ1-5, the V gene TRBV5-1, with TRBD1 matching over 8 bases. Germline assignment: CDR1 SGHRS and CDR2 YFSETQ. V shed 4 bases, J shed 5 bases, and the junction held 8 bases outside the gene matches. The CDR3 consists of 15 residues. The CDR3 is CASSRQDRAHQPQHF. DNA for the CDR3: TGCGCCAGCAGCCGACAGGACAGGGCCCATCAGCCCCAGCATTTT.

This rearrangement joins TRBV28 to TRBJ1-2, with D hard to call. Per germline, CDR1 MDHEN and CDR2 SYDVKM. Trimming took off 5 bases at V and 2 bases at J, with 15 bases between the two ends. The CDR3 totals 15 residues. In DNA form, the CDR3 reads TGTGCCAGCAGTCCTCTCTCGGGTGGGAACTATGGCTACACCTTC. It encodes CASSPLSGGNYGYTF.

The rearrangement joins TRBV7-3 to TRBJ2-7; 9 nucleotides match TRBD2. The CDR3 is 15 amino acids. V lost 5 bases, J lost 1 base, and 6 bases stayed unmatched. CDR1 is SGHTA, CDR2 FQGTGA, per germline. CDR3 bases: TGTGCCAGCAGCGCCGTAGCGGGGGTATCCTACGAGCAGTACTTC. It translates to CASSAVAGVSYEQYF.

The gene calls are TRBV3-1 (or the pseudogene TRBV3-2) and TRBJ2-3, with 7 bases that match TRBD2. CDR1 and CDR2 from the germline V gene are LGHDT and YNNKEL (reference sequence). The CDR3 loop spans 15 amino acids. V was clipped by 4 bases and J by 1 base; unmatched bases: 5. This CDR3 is CASSPGAGGTDTQYF. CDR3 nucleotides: TGTGCCAGCAGCCCCGGGGCGGGGGGCACAGATACGCAGTATTTT.